Following are 27 T cell receptor beta chains from one sample sequenced in a study of T cells in Graves' hyperthyroidism and ophthalmopathy. It was RNA transcripts that yielded the amplified TCR beta CDR3 regions. The study used the HTBI primer set for a first-round RT-PCR of the TCR CDR3. TCRdb called the multiplex PCR reads again in MiXCR, with one record for every CDR3 protein. This table holds a few hundred thousand distinct CDR3 sequences, about 15% found once. The sequenced sample was blood. The source is a woman between 50 and 59 years old with Graves' hyperthyroidism that later progressed to Graves' ophthalmopathy.

Many counts were recorded for this clonotype. The gene calls are TRBV5-1 and TRBJ1-1; D gene unclear. The CDR3 runs to 13 residues. V lost 1 base and J 1 base, leaving 5 bases between the germline ends. Germline assignment: CDR1 SGHRS and CDR2 YFSETQ. CDR3 residues: CASSLSSNTEAFF. CDR3 sequence (DNA): TGCGCCAGCAGCTTGAGCTCGAACACTGAAGCTTTCTTT.

Ten or more counts support this clonotype. The chain employs TRBV24-1 and TRBJ1-4, with TRBD1 matching 7 bases. Germline CDR1 reads KGHDR; CDR2 reads SFDVKD. Unmatched junction bases numbered 12, after V lost 7 bases and J lost 5 bases. The CDR3 length is 16 residues. CDR3: CATSGGGGSRNEKLFF. The DNA of the CDR3 is TGTGCCACCAGCGGAGGGGGCGGGAGTCGGAATGAAAAACTGTTTTTT.

Concerning this clonotype: A much larger clone lies a single base off, so this may be a read error. The chain combines TRBV20-1 with TRBJ2-5; no firm D call. The J call may be incorrect, as the DNA end agrees better with TRBJ2-1. The CDR3 consists of 14 residues. Germline CDR1 and CDR2: DFQATT and SNEGSKA (reference sequence). Written as DNA, the CDR3 is TGCAGTGCACGACCACGACACCACCAAGAGACCCAGTTCTTC. Protein product: CSARPRHHQETQFF.

Many counts were recorded for this clonotype. The V call is TRBV20-1, the J call TRBJ2-7; no clear D. Between the trimmed V and J ends, which lost 5 bases and 5 bases, there was a span of 19 bases. Germline V CDR1 and CDR2: DFQATT, SNEGSKA (reference sequence). The CDR3 sequence is 14 residues long. The CDR3: CSAYPHAGRDEQYF. The CDR3 DNA is TGCAGTGCTTACCCCCATGCTGGAAGGGACGAGCAGTACTTC.

This clonotype has at least ten counts. J is TRBJ2-1 and V is TRBV27; D call uncertain. The CDR3 length is 14 residues. Deletions cut 2 bases from V and 2 bases from J, with 7 bases between. Germline V gene lookup returns CDR1 MNHEY and CDR2 SMNVEV (reference sequence). The CDR3, as DNA: TGTGCCAGCAGTTTAATGGGAACCTACAATGAGCAGTTCTTC. It is translated as CASSLMGTYNEQFF.

The J gene is TRBJ1-5, the V gene TRBV20-1, with D uncertain. This CDR3 has 13 residues. Trimming cost V 6 bases and J 4 bases, with 13 bases left between them. The V gene's germline CDR1 is DFQATT and CDR2 SNEGSKA (reference sequence). CDR3 sequence reads: CSARPGGNQPQHF. The DNA for the CDR3 is TGCAGTGCCCGCCCCGGTGGGAATCAGCCCCAGCATTTT.

The gene calls are TRBV28 and TRBJ1-3; no firm D call. Trimming shortened V by 3 bases and J by 0 bases, and 6 bases separated the two germline ends. The length of the CDR3 is 14 residues. Germline CDR1 is MDHEN and CDR2 is SYDVKM. CDR3 nucleotide sequence: TGTGCCAGCAGTTTTGGGTACTCTGGAAACACCATATATTTT. Encoded protein: CASSFGYSGNTIYF.

This clonotype was seen repeatedly, ten times or more. The V call is TRBV27, the J call TRBJ1-1, with D maybe TRBD1 (5 bases). The V end lost 7 bases, the J end lost 1 base, and 7 bases lay between the germline ends. CDR3 length equals 12 residues. Germline CDR1 and CDR2: MNHEY and SMNVEV (reference sequence). The CDR3 nucleotides are TGTGCCAGCATCCAGGGGAACACTGAAGCTTTCTTT. This gives the protein CASIQGNTEAFF.

This clonotype was counted many times. The chain is built from TRBV28 and TRBJ2-3, with 10 positions matching TRBD2. Germline V gene sequence: CDR1 MDHEN, CDR2 SYDVKM. The CDR3 is made up of 15 amino acids. Unmatched junction bases numbered 7, after V lost 8 bases and J lost 2 bases. DNA for the CDR3: TGTGCCAGCGGCGAGAGCGGGAGGGCCACAGATACGCAGTATTTT. It codes for CASGESGRATDTQYF.

This clonotype was counted only a few times. This rearrangement joins TRBV18 to TRBJ2-4; 7 bases agree with TRBD2. The CDR3 is made up of 16 amino acids. The germline V gene encodes CDR1 KGHSH and CDR2 LQKENI. The J segment lost 1 base and the V segment lost 3 bases, leaving 6 bases of the junction unmatched. CDR3: CASSPGGERAKNIQYF. CDR3 nucleotides: TGTGCCAGCTCACCGGGGGGGGAGCGCGCCAAAAACATTCAGTACTTC.

This clonotype was counted many times. The chain couples TRBV27 to TRBJ1-2; TRBD1 is a possible D gene (5 bases). Between the trimmed V and J ends, which lost 5 bases and 8 bases, there was a span of 15 bases. Germline V CDR1 and CDR2: MNHEY, SMNVEV (reference sequence). The length of the CDR3 is 13 residues. The CDR3 region is CASSHGRDRGYTF. The CDR3 bases are TGTGCCAGCAGTCATGGCAGGGATCGGGGCTACACCTTC.

The sample holds many counts of this clonotype. V is TRBV20-1 and J is TRBJ1-2, with 8 positions matching TRBD1. The CDR3 is 14 amino acids. Trimming at V came to 3 bases and at J to 2 bases, leaving 5 bases not matched to a gene. Germline-derived CDR1 and CDR2 are DFQATT and SNEGSKA (reference sequence). CDR3: CSARDRALNYGYTF. CDR3 in DNA: TGCAGTGCTAGGGACAGGGCCCTAAACTATGGCTACACCTTC.

J is TRBJ2-5 and V is TRBV4-2; D perhaps matches TRBD2 (6 bases). In germline, CDR1 is LGHNA, CDR2 YNFKEQ. Deletions cut 0 bases from V and 5 bases from J, with 10 bases between. The CDR3 extends over 14 amino acids. CDR3 loop: CASSQDLGGETQYF. The CDR3 region has the DNA TGTGCCAGCAGCCAAGATCTTGGGGGGGAGACCCAGTACTTC.

Ten or more counts support this clonotype. The genes are TRBV28 and TRBJ1-1; D not resolved. The germline gives CDR1 MDHEN, CDR2 SYDVKM. Trimming pared 4 bases from V and 8 bases from J, leaving 11 bases between. This CDR3 has 12 amino acids. CDR3 region: CASSSSQSEAFF. For the CDR3, the DNA is TGTGCCAGCAGTTCCAGTCAGTCAGAAGCTTTCTTT. The whole variable domain, filled in from reference TRBV28 and TRBJ1-1, reads DVKVTQSSRYLVKRTGEKVFLECVQDMDHENMFWYRQDPGLGLRLIYFSYDVKMKEKGDIPEGYSVSREKKERFSLILESASTNQTSMYLCASSSSQSEAFFGQGTRLTVV.

This clonotype was counted ten times or more. The genes are TRBV6-1 and TRBJ1-6, with D unresolved. Germline values: CDR1 MNHNS, CDR2 SASEGT. V was pared by 6 bases and J by 8 bases, with 20 bases between. This CDR3 region has 16 residues. The CDR3 loop is CASSRGPGYGDSPLHF. The CDR3 coding sequence is TGTGCCAGCAGCCGAGGCCCCGGGTATGGAGATTCACCCCTCCACTTT.

This clonotype was found many times. The chain combines TRBV3-1 with TRBJ2-7; 8 bases align to TRBD2. This CDR3 spans 13 amino acids. Germline CDR1 LGHDT, CDR2 YNNKEL (reference sequence). The V and J ends lost 4 bases and 9 bases, in that order; junction bases with no gene match: 8. DNA for the CDR3: TGTGCCAGCAGCCCCCCGGGGGGGGGCGGGCAGTACTTC. This encodes CASSPPGGGGQYF.

The genes are TRBV10-3 and TRBJ2-7; 9 nucleotides line up with TRBD1. CDR1 is ENHRY, CDR2 SYGVKD, per germline. The CDR3 is 13 residues long. Losses at the gene ends were 11 bases for V and 5 bases for J; bases not matched to a gene: 10. The DNA for the CDR3 is TGTGCCGCAGGGACAGGGAGGACTGACGAGCAGTACTTC. Its translation: CAAGTGRTDEQYF.

The table lists this clonotype with many counts. The genes are TRBV20-1 and TRBJ1-6; 7 positions match TRBD1. The CDR3 is 15 residues long. Trimming removed 6 bases from V and 7 bases from J; junction bases left unmatched: 12. Germline CDR1 is DFQATT and CDR2 is SNEGSKA (reference sequence). The CDR3 loop reads CSAESPGQTNSPLHF. In DNA form, the CDR3 reads TGCAGTGCCGAATCCCCGGGACAGACAAATTCACCCCTCCACTTT.

This clonotype has a count of ten or more. The chain combines TRBV5-1 with TRBJ1-5, with D possibly matching TRBD1 (5 bases). The CDR3 spans 13 residues. CDR1 is SGHRS, CDR2 YFSETQ, per germline. V dropped 0 bases and J dropped 4 bases, with 5 bases sitting between them. CDR3 nucleotide sequence: TGCGCCAGCAGCTTGGGACAGAATCAGCCCCAGCATTTT. Translating it yields CASSLGQNQPQHF.

Worth noting for this clonotype: This clone may be a read error of a much larger clone one base away. This sequence joins TRBV28 and TRBJ2-5; D gene uncertain. The CDR3 covers 15 residues. The V end lost 6 bases, the J end lost 3 bases, and 17 bases lay between the germline ends. Germline assignment: CDR1 MDHEN and CDR2 SYDVKM. CDR3 sequence (DNA): TGTGCCAGCAGCCACCGGGCAGGAATGGAAGAGACCCAGTACTTC. Residues: CASSHRAGMEETQYF.

This clonotype was seen repeatedly, ten times or more. The chain joins TRBV28 to TRBJ2-7; a possible D gene is TRBD1 (5 bases). The germline V gene has CDR1 MDHEN and CDR2 SYDVKM. V gave up 8 bases and J gave up 6 bases, with 20 bases separating them. CDR3 length: 14 amino acids. The CDR3 coding sequence is TGTGCCAGCGCAGGCCATTTACCAGGGATCGAGCAGTACTTC. Its translation: CASAGHLPGIEQYF.

This clonotype showed up many times. The V and J genes are TRBV2 and TRBJ1-5; D unclear. Germline V lookup: CDR1 SNHLY, CDR2 FYNNEI. Trimming shortened V by 7 bases and J by 5 bases, and 15 bases separated the two germline ends. There are 14 residues in the CDR3. CDR3 protein: CASKYVGIHQPQHF. In DNA, the CDR3 is TGTGCCAGCAAGTACGTGGGAATTCATCAGCCCCAGCATTTT.

The sample holds a few counts of this clonotype. The rearrangement joins TRBV4-1 to TRBJ1-2; 9 bases are shared with TRBD1. Germline CDR1 is MGHRA and CDR2 is YSYEKL. The ends lost 2 bases at V and 4 bases at J; junction bases unmatched: 5. This CDR3 spans 15 amino acids. The CDR3 reads CASSQIQGAFYGYTF. The DNA for the CDR3 is TGCGCCAGCAGCCAAATACAGGGGGCGTTCTATGGCTACACCTTC.

A note on this clonotype: No conserved phenylalanine or tryptophan is present at the end of the CDR3, so a read error is the likely explanation. The chain couples TRBV18 to TRBJ2-5, with D tentatively TRBD2 (5 bases). Germline CDR1 is KGHSH and CDR2 is LQKENI. The CDR3 runs 13 residues. CDR3 DNA: TGCGCCAGCTCACCTCTGAGGGCAGAGACCCAGTACTCC. This gives the protein CASSPLRAETQYS.

The table lists this clonotype with many counts. The gene calls are TRBV5-1 and TRBJ1-6; D remains ambiguous. The ends were cut back, 0 bases at V and 11 bases at J, with 18 bases in the middle. The germline CDR1 and CDR2 sequences are SGHRS and YFSETQ. CDR3 size: 16 residues. CDR3 region: CASSLAGGRFNPPLHF. CDR3 coding DNA: TGCGCCAGCAGCTTGGCCGGAGGCAGGTTCAATCCACCCCTCCACTTT.

This clonotype was counted many times. This sequence joins TRBV27 and TRBJ1-5; D gene ambiguous. V gave up 0 bases and J gave up 2 bases, with 8 bases separating them. Germline values: CDR1 MNHEY, CDR2 SMNVEV (reference sequence). This CDR3 region has 15 residues. This CDR3 reads CASSLSMAGNQPQHF. CDR3 DNA: TGTGCCAGCAGTTTATCGATGGCAGGCAATCAGCCCCAGCATTTT.

This clonotype has a count of ten or more. The chain couples TRBV3-1 to TRBJ1-4; tentative D call: TRBD1 (5 bases). This CDR3 contains 13 residues. The V gene lost 5 bases and the J gene lost 8 bases, with 12 bases spanning the gap. Germline V CDR1 and CDR2: LGHDT, YNNKEL (reference sequence). The CDR3, as DNA: TGTGCCAGCAGCACAGGCGGATGGGAAAAACTGTTTTTT. This sequence encodes CASSTGGWEKLFF.